This entry describes one T cell receptor beta chain. Its antigen is not known. The method was immunoSEQ multiplex PCR; TCRdb's version includes in-frame clones alone and lacks a portion of them. The data hold more than 2 million clones, with approximately 94% observed a single time. This sample is drawn from a study of shared clonotypes between healthy human individuals. Study-wide findings and caveats: Only blood was sampled, and tissue TCR repertoires likely differ from blood ones.

The germline V gene encodes CDR1 MNHNY and CDR2 SVGAGI (reference sequence). With 6 bases clipped from V and 5 bases from J, the junction kept 9 bases outside the gene matches. There are 14 residues in the CDR3. The chain has TRBV6-6 and TRBJ1-1; TRBD1 aligns across 7 bases. Sequenced input: naive CD4+ T cells sorted from blood. Subset specified: CD45RA+ positively selected. This receptor was identified in a man aged 18 to 29 in good health. The CDR3 nucleotides are TGTGCCAGCAGCCCAGGGGGGGTGGCGACTGAAGCTTTCTTT. This translates into CASSPGGVATEAFF.